This T cell receptor (beta chain) was observed in a study of breast tumors, draining lymph nodes, adjacent tissues (dated by TCRdb to the mid-2010s). Regarding the research as a whole: Breast cancer patients provided tumor, adjacent nontumor tissue and axillary lymph nodes, and the study compared the TCR beta repertoires across these three sources. In human breast cancer, the study set out to assess how tumor, surrounding tissue and draining lymph node repertoires relate to one another and whether T cells might be exchanged between them.

In the germline V gene (reference sequence), CDR1 corresponds to LNHDA and CDR2 to SQIVND. V has 5 bases trimmed and J has 6 bases trimmed; junction bases matching no gene number 12. The CDR3 sequence holds 16 residues, the cysteine and phenylalanine included. CDR3 DNA is the only sequence kept; it has 48 bases, read in frame from the first base. Sequencing relied on an Illumina HiSeq 2000. TCR beta chain libraries were generated by multiplex PCR amplification. High-throughput sequencing was used to analyze the amplified TCR beta chain products. TCRdb reprocessed the public reads (quality trimming at Q25 with fastp, clone calling with MiXCR) and kept in-frame beta chains. Merged by CDR3 protein, the rows form single entries marked with the most common genes and DNA. The sample yields fewer than 85,000 distinct CDR3 sequences; roughly 19% were counted once. The ten top clones hold 2% to 2.5% of the sample.

This clonotype has at least ten counts. This clone's antigen is unknown. Base qualities were left out, and no much larger clone turns up one base away. Lymph node samples came from the axillary draining lymph nodes of breast cancer patients. Paper-wide results and their limitations: The data were considered consistent with the idea that most tumor T cells come from the lymph node and then expand in tumor tissue. In luminal-like breast cancer, tumor and nontumor tissue repertoires resembled each other significantly more than in basal-like breast cancer. The conclusion that tumor T cells originate in lymph nodes was framed as consistent with a hypothesis rather than directly demonstrated. Tumor T-cell repertoires showed less diversity than lymph node repertoires and more diversity than nontumor tissue repertoires, and tumor T-cell repertoires showed preferential V and J gene usage.

Sequencing was done on a sample of axillary lymph node tissue. This clonotype originated in a female donor with breast cancer. Some clones in this sample may be carry-over from other donors' samples. This chain joins TRBV19 to TRBJ1-5, with 8 junctional bases fitting TRBD1. Here is the DNA: TGTGCCAGTAGTCTTTCATGGCGGACAGGGAGTCAGCCCCAGCATTTT. Translated, this gives CASSLSWRTGSQPQHF.